This T cell receptor (beta chain) stems from a study of PD-1 blockade in classical Hodgkin lymphoma. Germline V gives CDR1 SGHTA, CDR2 FQGTGA. The CDR3 consists of 14 residues. The V end was cut by 3 bases, the J end by 2 bases, with 9 bases between. In every patient, relapse followed autologous stem cell transplantation, while exposure to brentuximab vedotin differed. Researchers report purifying CD4+ T cells from thawed PBMCs by magnetic negative selection. Clones were read by immunoSEQ multiplex PCR, and TCRdb kept only the in-frame ones, dropping some. The sample shows thousands of clones, approximately 90% of them seen only once.

This specimen was CD4+ T cells from blood, taken at baseline. The rearrangement joins TRBV7-3 to TRBJ2-3, with D uncertain. The TCR was taken from a human donor with classical Hodgkin lymphoma. CDR3 in DNA: TGTGCCAGCAGCTTGTGGGCCAACACAGATACGCAGTATTTT. It is translated as CASSLWANTDTQYF.